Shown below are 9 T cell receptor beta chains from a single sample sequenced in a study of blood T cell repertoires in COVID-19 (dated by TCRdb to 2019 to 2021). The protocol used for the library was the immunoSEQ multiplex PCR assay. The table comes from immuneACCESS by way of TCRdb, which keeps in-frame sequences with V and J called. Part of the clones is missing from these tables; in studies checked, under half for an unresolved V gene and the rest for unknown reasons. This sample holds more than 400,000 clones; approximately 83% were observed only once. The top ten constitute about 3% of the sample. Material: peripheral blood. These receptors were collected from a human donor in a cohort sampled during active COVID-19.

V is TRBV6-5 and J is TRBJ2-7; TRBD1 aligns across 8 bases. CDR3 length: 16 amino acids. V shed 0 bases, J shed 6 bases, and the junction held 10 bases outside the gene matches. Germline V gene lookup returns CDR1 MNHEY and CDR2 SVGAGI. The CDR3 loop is CASSYSLVQGAGEQYF. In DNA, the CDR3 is TGTGCCAGCAGTTACTCGTTGGTGCAGGGGGCGGGCGAGCAGTACTTC.

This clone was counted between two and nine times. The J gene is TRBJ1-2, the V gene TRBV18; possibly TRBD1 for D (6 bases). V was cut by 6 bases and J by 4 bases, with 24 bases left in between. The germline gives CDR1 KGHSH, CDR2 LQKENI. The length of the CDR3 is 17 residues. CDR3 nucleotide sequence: TGTGCCAGCTCCCCAACCACGGCATCGACAGGCCTCTATGGCTACACCTTC. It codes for CASSPTTASTGLYGYTF.

CDR3 amino acids: CASSIGAGSRPQHF. CDR3 sequence (DNA): TGTGCCAGTAGTATTGGGGCAGGGTCCCGTCCCCAGCATTTT. This chain links TRBV19 with TRBJ1-5; a possible D gene is TRBD1 (5 bases). CDR1 LNHDA and CDR2 SQIVND come from the germline V gene (reference sequence). This CDR3 contains 14 residues. Trimming took 3 bases from V and 10 from J, leaving 16 bases between them.

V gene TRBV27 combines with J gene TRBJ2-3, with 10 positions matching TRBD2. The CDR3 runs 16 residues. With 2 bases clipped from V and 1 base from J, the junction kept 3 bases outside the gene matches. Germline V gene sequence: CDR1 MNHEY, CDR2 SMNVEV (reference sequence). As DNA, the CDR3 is TGTGCCAGCAGTTTAACCCTAGCGGGAGGCACAGATACGCAGTATTTT. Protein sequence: CASSLTLAGGTDTQYF.

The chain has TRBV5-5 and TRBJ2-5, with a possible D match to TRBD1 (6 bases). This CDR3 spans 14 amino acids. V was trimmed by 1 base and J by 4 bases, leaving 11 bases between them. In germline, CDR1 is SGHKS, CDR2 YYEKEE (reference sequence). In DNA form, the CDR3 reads TGTGCCAGCAGCTTGCTTAACAGGGTAGAGACCCAGTACTTC. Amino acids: CASSLLNRVETQYF.

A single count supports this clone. CDR3 residues: CASATTGGYGYTF. CDR3 nucleotides: TGCGCCAGCGCGACAACCGGGGGCTATGGCTACACCTTC. The chain recombines TRBV5-1 with TRBJ1-2, with D maybe TRBD1 (5 bases). V was pared by 7 bases and J by 4 bases, with 14 bases between. The CDR3 loop spans 13 amino acids. Germline values: CDR1 SGHRS, CDR2 YFSETQ.

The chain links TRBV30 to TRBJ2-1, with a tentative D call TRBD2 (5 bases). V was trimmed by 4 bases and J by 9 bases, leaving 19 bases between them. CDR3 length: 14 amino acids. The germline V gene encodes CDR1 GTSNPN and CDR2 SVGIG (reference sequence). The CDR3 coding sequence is TGTGCCTGGACCCCGTCCTGGAGGCCGGGTGAGCAGTTCTTC. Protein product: CAWTPSWRPGEQFF.

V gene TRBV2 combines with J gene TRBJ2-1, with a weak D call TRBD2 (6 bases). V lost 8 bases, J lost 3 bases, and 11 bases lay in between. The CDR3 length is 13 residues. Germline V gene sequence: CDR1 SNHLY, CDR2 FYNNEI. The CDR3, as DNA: TGTGCCAGCGGGACTGGGCTCTACAATGAGCAGTTCTTC. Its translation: CASGTGLYNEQFF.

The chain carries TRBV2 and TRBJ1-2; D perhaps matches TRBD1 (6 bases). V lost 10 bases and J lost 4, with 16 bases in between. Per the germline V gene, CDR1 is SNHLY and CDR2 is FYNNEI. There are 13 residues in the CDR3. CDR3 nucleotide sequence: TGTGCCATCTCCAAGAAAGGGGGCTATGGCTACACCTTC. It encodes CAISKKGGYGYTF.